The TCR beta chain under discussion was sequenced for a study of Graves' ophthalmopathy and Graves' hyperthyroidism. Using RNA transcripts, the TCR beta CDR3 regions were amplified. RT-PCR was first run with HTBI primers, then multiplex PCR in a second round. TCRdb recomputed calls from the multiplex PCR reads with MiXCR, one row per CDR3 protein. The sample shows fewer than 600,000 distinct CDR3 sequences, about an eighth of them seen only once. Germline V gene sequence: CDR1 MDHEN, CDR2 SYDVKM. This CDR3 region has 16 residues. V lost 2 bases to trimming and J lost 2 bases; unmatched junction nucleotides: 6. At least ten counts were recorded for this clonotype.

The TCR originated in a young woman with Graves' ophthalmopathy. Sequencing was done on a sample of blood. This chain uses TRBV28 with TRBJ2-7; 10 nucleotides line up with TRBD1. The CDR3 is CASSLPRTGGTYEQYF. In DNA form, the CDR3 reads TGTGCCAGCAGTTTACCACGGACAGGGGGGACCTACGAGCAGTACTTC.